This TCR beta chain was retrieved from a study of OX40 agonist ivuxolimab in advanced cancers. Generated by immunoSEQ multiplex PCR, the TCRdb table keeps only in-frame clones and is missing some. The data hold tens of thousands of clones, with roughly 83% observed a single time. The CDR3 covers 16 residues. Per germline, CDR1 KGHSH and CDR2 LQKENI. Trimming removed 3 bases at V and 4 bases at J, with 16 bases between. The V gene is TRBV18, the J gene TRBJ2-1, with D possibly matching TRBD2 (5 bases). The sequence came from an adult with an advanced solid tumor such as melanoma, head and neck, liver or kidney cancer. Sequences were derived from CD4+ or CD8+ T cells sorted from blood, sampled in a trial of the OX40 agonist ivuxolimab. CDR3 nucleotide sequence: TGTGCCAGCTCACCGAGTAGAACACCGGGGTACAATGAGCAGTTCTTC. Amino acids: CASSPSRTPGYNEQFF.